This TCR beta chain was observed in a study of shared clonotypes between healthy human individuals. Study details: The plates for each donor numbered three CD4 naive, three CD4 memory, two CD8 naive and one CD8 memory.

Overall study findings and caveats: Estimated richness was generally greater in naive than memory subsets. Clonotype sharing among the donors was expected to vary with sequencing depth.

Measured with immunoSEQ multiplex PCR; TCRdb has only the in-frame clones, and not every one. The sample includes some 2,000,000 clones, roughly 95% seen only once; the top ten take 0.1% to 0.15%. V lost 2 bases and J lost 6, with 8 bases in between. Germline V lookup: CDR1 SNHLY, CDR2 FYNNEI. The CDR3 consists of 12 residues. Concerning this clone itself: Its antigen is undetermined.

Naive CD45RA+ and memory CD45RA-negative subsets were split from CD4+ cells. Sample: naive CD4+ T cells sorted from blood. Subset given: CD45RA+ positively selected. The V and J genes are TRBV2 and TRBJ2-7; no clear D. This sequence was found in a man aged 18 to 29 in good health. The CDR3 DNA reads as TGTGCCAGCAGTGAAACAGTCCTCGAGCAGTACTTC. Translation gives CASSETVLEQYF. Variable domain in full (rest from reference TRBV2 and TRBJ2-7): EPEVTQTPSHQVTQMGQEVILRCVPISNHLYFYWYRQILGQKVEFLVSFYNNEISEKSEIFDDQFSVERPDGSNFTLKIRSTKLEDSAMYFCASSETVLEQYFGPGTRLTVT.